The sample holds a few counts of the clone carrying this T cell receptor beta chain. Antigen specificity is unknown. The sample comes from a study of CD8+ T cells in alopecia areata. Findings and limits, study-wide: Patients displayed less clarity in TCR sharing than mice, a finding possibly related to HLA. Tissue-resident alphabeta T cells belonging to normal skin likewise get sequenced within scalp specimens. Clonality was higher in lesional than normal scalp, especially in alopecia totalis/universalis.

The CDR3 length is 14 residues. In germline, CDR1 is SGDLS, CDR2 YYNGEE. The trim removed 7 bases at V and 6 bases at J, leaving 11 bases unmatched. Peripheral blood and lesional scalp punch biopsies were taken from alopecia areata patients. Reverse transcription of extracted RNA yielded cDNA, which provided the sequencing template. This table comes from immunoSEQ multiplex PCR, and its TCRdb copy is limited to in-frame clones, with some not included. Of around 160,000 clones listed, more than 45% were seen once; the top ten hold roughly 7.5%. This receptor was obtained from a human donor with alopecia areata. Sequenced material: CD4+ T cells sorted from blood. The gene calls are TRBV9 and TRBJ1-2; TRBD1 agrees at 8 bases. This CDR3 is CASRGQGAYDGYTF. The CDR3 DNA is TGTGCCAGCCGGGGGCAGGGGGCTTATGATGGCTACACCTTC.